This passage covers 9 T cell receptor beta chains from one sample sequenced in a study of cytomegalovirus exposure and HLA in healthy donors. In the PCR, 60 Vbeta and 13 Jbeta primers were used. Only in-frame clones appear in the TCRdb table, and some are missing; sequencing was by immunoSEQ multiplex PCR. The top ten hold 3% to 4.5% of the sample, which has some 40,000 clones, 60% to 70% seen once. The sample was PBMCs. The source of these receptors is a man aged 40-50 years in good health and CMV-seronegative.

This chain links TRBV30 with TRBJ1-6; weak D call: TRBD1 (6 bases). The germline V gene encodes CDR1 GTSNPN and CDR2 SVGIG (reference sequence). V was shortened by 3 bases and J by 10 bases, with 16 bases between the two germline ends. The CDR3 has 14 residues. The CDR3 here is CAWRRGRGGSPLHF. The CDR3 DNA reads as TGTGCCTGGAGACGGGGCCGAGGGGGATCACCCCTCCACTTT.

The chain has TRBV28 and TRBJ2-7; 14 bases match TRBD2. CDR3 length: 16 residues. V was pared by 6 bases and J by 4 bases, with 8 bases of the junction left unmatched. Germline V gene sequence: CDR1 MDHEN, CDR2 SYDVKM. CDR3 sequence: CASSQGLAGGGYEQYF. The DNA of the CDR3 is TGTGCCAGCAGCCAAGGACTAGCGGGGGGAGGATACGAGCAGTACTTC.

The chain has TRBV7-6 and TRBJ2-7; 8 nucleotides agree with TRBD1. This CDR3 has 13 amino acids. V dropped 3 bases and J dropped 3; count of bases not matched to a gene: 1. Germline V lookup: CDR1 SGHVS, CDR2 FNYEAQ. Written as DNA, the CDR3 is TGTGCCAGCAGCTTCGACAGGGGCTACGAGCAGTACTTC. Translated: CASSFDRGYEQYF.

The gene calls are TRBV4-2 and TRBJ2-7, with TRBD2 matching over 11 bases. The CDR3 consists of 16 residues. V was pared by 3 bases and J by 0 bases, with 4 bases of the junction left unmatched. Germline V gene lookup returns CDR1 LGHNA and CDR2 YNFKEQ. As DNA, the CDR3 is TGTGCCAGCAGCCACCTAGCGGGGGGTTACTCCTACGAGCAGTACTTC. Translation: CASSHLAGGYSYEQYF.

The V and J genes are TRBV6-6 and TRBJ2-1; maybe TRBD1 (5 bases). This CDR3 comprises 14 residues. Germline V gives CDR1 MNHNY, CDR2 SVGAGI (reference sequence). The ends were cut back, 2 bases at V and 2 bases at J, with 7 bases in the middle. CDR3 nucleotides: TGTGCCAGCAGTTACAGGGGCCCCTACAATGAGCAGTTCTTC. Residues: CASSYRGPYNEQFF.

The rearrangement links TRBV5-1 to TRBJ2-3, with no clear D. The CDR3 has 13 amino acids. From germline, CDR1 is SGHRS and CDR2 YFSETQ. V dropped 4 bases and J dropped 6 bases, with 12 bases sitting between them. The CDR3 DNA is TGCGCCAGCAGCCTAAACACGGGTGATACGCAGTATTTT. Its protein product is CASSLNTGDTQYF.

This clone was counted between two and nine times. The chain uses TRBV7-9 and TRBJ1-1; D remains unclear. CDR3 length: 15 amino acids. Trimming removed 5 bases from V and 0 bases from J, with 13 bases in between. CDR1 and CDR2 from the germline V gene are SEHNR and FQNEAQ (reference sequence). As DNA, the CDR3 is TGTGCCAGCAGCCCAAACCTACTTCTGAACACTGAAGCTTTCTTT. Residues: CASSPNLLLNTEAFF.

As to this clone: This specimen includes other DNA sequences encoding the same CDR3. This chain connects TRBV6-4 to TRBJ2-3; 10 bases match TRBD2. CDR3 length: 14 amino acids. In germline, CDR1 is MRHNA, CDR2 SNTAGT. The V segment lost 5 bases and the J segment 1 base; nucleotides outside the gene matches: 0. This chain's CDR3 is CASSLAGGTDTQYF. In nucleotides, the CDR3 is TGTGCCAGCAGTCTAGCGGGGGGCACAGATACGCAGTATTTT.

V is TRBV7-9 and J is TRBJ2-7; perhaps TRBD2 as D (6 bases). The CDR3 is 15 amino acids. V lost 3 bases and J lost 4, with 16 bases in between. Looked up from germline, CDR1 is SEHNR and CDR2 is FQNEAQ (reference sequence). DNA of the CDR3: TGTGCCAGCAGCTTCGGAGGGTCGGCTTCGTACGAGCAGTACTTC. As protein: CASSFGGSASYEQYF.